A single sample is the source of the 20 T cell receptor beta chains below, sequenced in a study of beta chain features in type 1 diabetes. Study-level findings and limits: Shorter TCRB CDR3s, moderately but significantly so, marked every one of the four CD4+ subsets in Type 1 diabetes patients.

Their antigen targets remain unknown. Investigators reverse transcribed all isolated RNA, so they sequenced expressed TCRB transcripts. Clones were sequenced by immunoSEQ multiplex PCR, and TCRdb holds only the in-frame ones, with some missing. The sample yields a few hundred thousand clones, 16% seen once. The sequencing input was naive CD4+ T cells from blood. Every receptor here comes from a man in his thirties or forties with type 1 diabetes.

The chain is built from TRBV29-1 and TRBJ1-4; 9 nucleotides align to TRBD1. Trimming at V came to 4 bases and at J to 7 bases, leaving 7 bases not matched to a gene. Germline-derived CDR1 and CDR2 are SQVTM and ANQGSEA. This CDR3 is 14 amino acids long. The CDR3 spells CSVANRGLGEKLFF. DNA of the CDR3: TGCAGCGTTGCCAACAGGGGGCTAGGTGAAAAACTGTTTTTT.

This clone has only a few counts. J is TRBJ2-1 and V is TRBV29-1; 7 bases match TRBD1. This CDR3 has 12 residues. Germline V gene data show CDR1 as SQVTM and CDR2 as ANQGSEA. With V trimmed by 7 bases and J by 10 bases, 10 bases remained unmatched. The CDR3: CSAGRGGDEQFF. CDR3 DNA: TGCAGCGCGGGGCGAGGGGGCGACGAGCAGTTCTTC.

CDR3 in amino acids: CASSQVAGELFF. CDR3 in DNA: TGTGCCAGCAGCCAAGTTGCCGGGGAGCTGTTTTTT. This rearrangement joins TRBV14 to TRBJ2-2; D gene uncertain. This CDR3 has 12 residues. The V gene's germline CDR1 is SGHDN and CDR2 FVKESK. The V gene lost 1 base and the J gene lost 6 bases, with 3 bases spanning the gap. The full variable domain, completed using reference TRBV14 and TRBJ2-2, is EAGVTQFPSHSVIEKGQTVTLRCDPISGHDNLYWYRRVMGKEIKFLLHFVKESKQDESGMPNNRFLAERTGGTYSTLKVQPAELEDSGVYFCASSQVAGELFFGEGSRLTVL.

This clone was detected only a few times. This sequence joins TRBV25-1 and TRBJ1-3; TRBD1 might be the D (6 bases). The CDR3 is 15 residues long. Trimming left V 2 bases short and J 4 bases short, with 12 bases between. Germline values: CDR1 MGHDK, CDR2 SYGVNS. CDR3 sequence reads: CASSEDRNGGNTIYF. In nucleotides, the CDR3 is TGTGCCAGCAGTGAAGACAGGAATGGAGGAAACACCATATATTTT.

There are a few counts of this clone. The CDR3 bases are TGCAGCGCAAAGCAAGGGGGCTCTGTTAATCAGCCCCAGCATTTT. Encoded protein: CSAKQGGSVNQPQHF. V is TRBV29-1 and J is TRBJ1-5, with 7 bases matching TRBD1. Germline assignment: CDR1 SQVTM and CDR2 ANQGSEA. J lost 4 bases, V lost 7 bases, and 13 bases had no gene match. The length of the CDR3 is 15 residues. The complete variable domain, with remaining parts taken from reference TRBV29-1 and TRBJ1-5, reads SAVISQKPSRDICQRGTSLTIQCQVDSQVTMMFWYRQQPGQSLTLIATANQGSEATYESGFVIDKFPISRPNLTFSTLTVSNMSPEDSSIYLCSAKQGGSVNQPQHFGDGTRLSIL.

This clone was seen only a few times. The chain couples TRBV13 to TRBJ2-1; D call uncertain. V lost 4 bases to trimming and J lost 5 bases, with 9 bases between them. The CDR3 contains 13 residues. Per the germline V gene, CDR1 is PRHDT and CDR2 is FYEKMQ (reference sequence). CDR3 loop: CASSSQFNNEQFF. CDR3 DNA sequence: TGTGCCAGCAGCTCCCAATTCAACAATGAGCAGTTCTTC.

V and J are TRBV27 and TRBJ2-7; 7 nucleotides line up with TRBD1. The CDR3 totals 14 residues. V lost 8 bases to trimming and J lost 3 bases; unmatched junction nucleotides: 10. Per the germline V gene, CDR1 is MNHEY and CDR2 is SMNVEV (reference sequence). CDR3 sequence reads: CASRGRQGNYEQYF. CDR3 bases: TGTGCCAGCCGCGGACGACAGGGCAACTACGAGCAGTACTTC.

The rearrangement joins TRBV30 to TRBJ1-5, with 7 nucleotides matching TRBD1. The CDR3 covers 17 residues. V shed 1 base and J 0 bases; nucleotides not matched to a gene: 9. Germline CDR1 GTSNPN, CDR2 SVGIG (reference sequence). The CDR3 DNA reads TGTGCCTGGAGTGCAGCCCGGGACAGCTTTAGCAATCAGCCCCAGCATTTT. This encodes CAWSAARDSFSNQPQHF.

The chain has TRBV7-2 and TRBJ2-5, with 9 bases identical to TRBD2. Germline V CDR1 and CDR2: SGHTA, FQGNSA. V gave up 1 base and J gave up 3 bases; unmatched junction bases: 12. The CDR3 totals 18 residues. The CDR3 sequence: CASSLGRTSVRVEETQYF. For the CDR3, the DNA is TGTGCCAGCAGCTTAGGCCGGACTAGCGTCAGAGTCGAAGAGACCCAGTACTTC. Filled out from reference TRBV7-2 and TRBJ2-5, the complete variable domain reads GAGVSQSPSNKVTEKGKDVELRCDPISGHTALYWYRQSLGQGLEFLIYFQGNSAPDKSGLPSDRFSAERTGGSVSTLTIQRTQQEDSAVYLCASSLGRTSVRVEETQYFGPGTRLLVL.

V gene TRBV30 combines with J gene TRBJ1-1, with TRBD1 identical over 7 bases. V was pared by 0 bases and J by 3 bases, with 7 bases of the junction left unmatched. Per the germline V gene, CDR1 is GTSNPN and CDR2 is SVGIG (reference sequence). This CDR3 has 15 residues. This CDR3 is CAWSVQGTVDTEAFF. Here the CDR3 DNA reads TGTGCCTGGAGTGTACAAGGGACAGTGGACACTGAAGCTTTCTTT.

This clone has just a few counts. V gene TRBV28 combines with J gene TRBJ1-1, with D tentatively TRBD1 (5 bases). This CDR3 has 13 residues. Germline CDR1 and CDR2: MDHEN and SYDVKM. V was cut by 6 bases and J by 3 bases, with 11 bases left in between. CDR3 nucleotide sequence: TGTGCCAGCAGGCTCCAGGGTGACACTGAAGCTTTCTTT. This gives the protein CASRLQGDTEAFF.

V is TRBV30 and J is TRBJ2-2; D not certain. Germline assignment: CDR1 GTSNPN and CDR2 SVGIG (reference sequence). The CDR3 is 11 residues long. Trimming pared 2 bases from V and 6 bases from J, leaving 4 bases between. The CDR3 region is CAWSRAGELFF. The CDR3 nucleotides read TGTGCCTGGAGTAGGGCCGGGGAGCTGTTTTTT. Full variable domain (outside the CDR3, taken from reference TRBV30 and TRBJ2-2): SQTIHQWPATLVQPVGSPLSLECTVEGTSNPNLYWYRQAAGRGLQLLFYSVGIGQISSEVPQNLSASRPQDRQFILSSKKLLLSDSGFYLCAWSRAGELFFGEGSRLTVL.

CDR3 bases: TGCGCCAGCAGTAGGCAGAGCTCCTACAATGAGCAGTTCTTC. Its protein is CASSRQSSYNEQFF. The gene calls are TRBV5-1 and TRBJ2-1; D is uncertain. This CDR3 has 14 residues. V was shortened by 5 bases and J by 0 bases, with 9 bases between the two germline ends. Germline V gene lookup returns CDR1 SGHRS and CDR2 YFSETQ.

This clone showed up just a few times. J is TRBJ2-5 and V is TRBV4-2; the D is unclear. The CDR3 covers 14 residues. In germline, CDR1 is LGHNA, CDR2 YNFKEQ. Between the trimmed V and J ends, which lost 4 bases and 5 bases, there was a span of 14 bases. The CDR3 reads CASSRQTGSETQYF. The CDR3 nucleotides read TGTGCCAGCAGCCGACAAACTGGGTCGGAGACCCAGTACTTC.

This clone was seen only a few times. The chain has TRBV29-1 and TRBJ1-1; D unresolved. The V end lost 3 bases, the J end lost 6 bases, and 2 bases lay between the germline ends. Germline CDR1 is SQVTM and CDR2 is ANQGSEA. CDR3 length equals 9 residues. The CDR3 region is CSVDAEAFF. CDR3 DNA: TGCAGCGTTGACGCTGAAGCTTTCTTT.

In this sample, this clone turned up a few times. The chain recombines TRBV29-1 with TRBJ2-7; D is unresolved. The CDR3 extends over 13 amino acids. V lost 4 bases and J 4 bases, leaving 14 bases between the germline ends. Germline V gene data show CDR1 as SQVTM and CDR2 as ANQGSEA. The CDR3 region has the DNA TGCAGCGTTGGGGGTAGGGTGGAGTACGAGCAGTACTTC. This gives the protein CSVGGRVEYEQYF.

This clone turned up a few times. Different DNA sequences within this sample yield the same CDR3. The rearrangement joins TRBV28 to TRBJ2-7, with D unclear. Per the germline V gene, CDR1 is MDHEN and CDR2 is SYDVKM. The CDR3 has 12 residues. V lost 2 bases and J 3 bases, leaving 5 bases between the germline ends. The DNA of the CDR3 is TGTGCCAGCAGTTTACTCAGCTACGAGCAGTACTTC. Translated, it gives CASSLLSYEQYF.

This chain joins TRBV2 and TRBJ2-3, with 7 bases that match TRBD2. V trimming: 8 bases; J trimming: 2 bases; junction bases outside the gene matches: 13. The V gene's germline CDR1 is SNHLY and CDR2 FYNNEI. CDR3 length equals 16 residues. CDR3 bases: TGTGCCAGCGAGTTCAGCGGGGCCGGTAACACAGATACGCAGTATTTT. It yields the protein CASEFSGAGNTDTQYF.

This clone appeared once. This sequence joins TRBV4-3 and TRBJ2-1; D remains ambiguous. The V end lost 0 bases, the J end lost 0 bases, and 6 bases lay between the germline ends. Looked up from germline, CDR1 is LGHNA and CDR2 is YSLEER. The CDR3 consists of 15 residues. The CDR3 loop is CASSQDVYSYNEQFF. The CDR3 DNA reads as TGCGCCAGCAGCCAAGACGTATACTCCTACAATGAGCAGTTCTTC.

The gene calls are TRBV4-1 and TRBJ2-4; 7 bases map to TRBD1. Germline values: CDR1 MGHRA, CDR2 YSYEKL. The V and J ends lost 8 bases and 0 bases, in that order; junction bases with no gene match: 16. The CDR3 length is 18 residues. This CDR3 is CASGPHGTVRLAKNIQYF. In nucleotides, the CDR3 is TGCGCCAGCGGACCCCACGGGACAGTGAGACTAGCCAAAAACATTCAGTACTTC.